The TCR gamma chain described here comes from a study of γδ T cells in repeated Plasmodium falciparum infection. Turning to the study itself: Timepoints: baseline, immediately before selected infections, and 21 days after every infection. Study-level findings and limits: Compared with Australian children, Malian Vdelta2-negative repertoires seemed more clonal, less diverse, less shared.

Flow sorting of PBMC yielded separate Vgamma9/Vdelta2+ and Vdelta2-negative gammadelta T cell populations for bulk repertoire analysis. Germline V gives CDR1 VINAFY, CDR2 YDVSNSKD. The CDR3 is made up of 11 amino acids. TCRdb re-processed the multiplex PCR reads using CATT. The data contain about 15,000 gamma-chain clones, 1.5% to 2% of them singletons. Many counts were recorded for this clone. Antigen unknown. A far bigger clonotype differs at one base, so this is likely a read error. Different DNA sequences within this sample yield the same CDR3. This clonotype was sampled from a pool of human donors (malaria-infected and uninfected, not separated). The specimen sequenced was gamma-delta T cells from blood. V usage is TRGV5 and J usage is TRGJ1 or TRGJ2. TCRdb leaves out the J gene; it was filled in here by matching the DNA to germline. CDR3 loop: CATWDRATKLF. CDR3 DNA sequence: TGCGCCACCTGGGACCGAGCGACGAAACTCTTT.